This T cell receptor (beta chain) was recovered during a study of early T cells in non-severe SARS-CoV-2 infection. In germline, CDR1 is GTSNPN, CDR2 SVGIG (reference sequence). This CDR3 has 14 residues. V shed 4 bases and J 3 bases; nucleotides not matched to a gene: 5. This clonotype was counted at least ten times. TCRdb redid the calling of the 5' RACE reads with MiXCR, one entry per CDR3 protein. Of roughly 28,000 distinct CDR3 sequences detected, roughly 4.2% appear once; the ten largest clones hold around 4%. Specimen: whole blood. This TCR came from an adult who was a healthcare worker with PCR-confirmed SARS-CoV-2 infection or an uninfected control (not recorded which). The chain joins TRBV30 to TRBJ2-7, with 11 bases lining up with TRBD1. CDR3 sequence reads: CAWTRGTGGYEQYF. The CDR3 nucleotides read TGTGCCTGGACACGCGGGACAGGGGGCTACGAGCAGTACTTC. Drawing the rest from reference TRBV30 and TRBJ2-7, the complete variable domain is SQTIHQWPATLVQPVGSPLSLECTVEGTSNPNLYWYRQAAGRGLQLLFYSVGIGQISSEVPQNLSASRPQDRQFILSSKKLLLSDSGFYLCAWTRGTGGYEQYFGPGTRLTVT.